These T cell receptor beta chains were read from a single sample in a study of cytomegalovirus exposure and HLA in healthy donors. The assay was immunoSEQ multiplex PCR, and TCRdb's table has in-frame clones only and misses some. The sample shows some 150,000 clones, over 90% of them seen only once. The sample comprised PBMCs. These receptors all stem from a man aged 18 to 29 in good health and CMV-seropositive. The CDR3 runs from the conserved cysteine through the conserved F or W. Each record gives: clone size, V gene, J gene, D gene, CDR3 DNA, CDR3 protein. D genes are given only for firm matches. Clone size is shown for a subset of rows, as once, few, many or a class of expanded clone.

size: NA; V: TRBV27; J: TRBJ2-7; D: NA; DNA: TGTGCCAGCAGTTCGTTCTCCGAGCAGTACTTC; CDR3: CASSSFSEQYF
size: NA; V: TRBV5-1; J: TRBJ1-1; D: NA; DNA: TGCGCCAGCAGCTTCGGGGAGGGCACTGAAGCTTTCTTT; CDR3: CASSFGEGTEAFF
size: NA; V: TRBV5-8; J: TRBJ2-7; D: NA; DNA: TGTGCCACCCGAGGTAGAAAATACGAGCAGTACTTC; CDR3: CATRGRKYEQYF
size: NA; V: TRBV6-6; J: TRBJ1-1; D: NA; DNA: TGTGCCAGCAGTTACGGTTTTCAGGGGAGGAACACTGAAGCTTTCTTT; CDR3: CASSYGFQGRNTEAFF
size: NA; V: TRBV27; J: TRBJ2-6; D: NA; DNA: TGTGCCAGCAGTTTATCTGCGGGGGCCAACGTCCTGACTTTC; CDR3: CASSLSAGANVLTF
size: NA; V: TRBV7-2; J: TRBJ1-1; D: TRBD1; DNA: TGTGCCAGCACCACCGGGACAGCGGGGGTCACTGAAGCTTTCTTT; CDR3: CASTTGTAGVTEAFF
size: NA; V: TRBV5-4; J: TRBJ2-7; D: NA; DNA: TGTGCCAGCAGCTTGACGGCCGGGACTGGTTCCTACGAGCAGTACTTC; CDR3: CASSLTAGTGSYEQYF
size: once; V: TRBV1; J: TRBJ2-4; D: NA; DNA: TGCACCAGCAGCCAGACTAGCGGGGTGACCACCAAAAACATTCAGTACTTC; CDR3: CTSSQTSGVTTKNIQYF
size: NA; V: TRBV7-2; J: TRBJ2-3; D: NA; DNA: TGTGCCAGCAGCTTACACAGAACTAGCACAGATACGCAGTATTTT; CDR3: CASSLHRTSTDTQYF
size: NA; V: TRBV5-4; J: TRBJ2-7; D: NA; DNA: TGTGCCAGCAGCTTGGATAGTGCCTACGAGCAGTACTTC; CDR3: CASSLDSAYEQYF
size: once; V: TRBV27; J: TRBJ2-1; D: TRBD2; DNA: TGTGCCAGCAGTTTAATAGCGGGAGGGCCAAATGAGCAGTTCTTC; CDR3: CASSLIAGGPNEQFF
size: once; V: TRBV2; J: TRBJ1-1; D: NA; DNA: TGTGCCAGCAAGGGGGAGGGGAACACTGAAGCTTTCTTT; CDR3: CASKGEGNTEAFF
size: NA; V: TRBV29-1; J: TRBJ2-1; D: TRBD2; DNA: TGCAGCGCCGTCGGAAGCGGGAGATCCAATGAGCAGTTCTTC; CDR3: CSAVGSGRSNEQFF
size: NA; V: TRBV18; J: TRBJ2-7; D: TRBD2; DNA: TGTGCCAGCTCATTTAGCGGGAGTTCCTACGAGCAGTACTTC; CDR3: CASSFSGSSYEQYF
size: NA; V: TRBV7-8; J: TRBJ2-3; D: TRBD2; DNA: TGTGCCAGCATACCGAAGCCGGGACTAGCGGGAGTAGCGTATACGCAGTATTTT; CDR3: CASIPKPGLAGVAYTQYF
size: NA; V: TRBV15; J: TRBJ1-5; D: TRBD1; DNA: TGTGCCACCAGCAGACTACAGGGGACCCAGCATTTT; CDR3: CATSRLQGTQHF
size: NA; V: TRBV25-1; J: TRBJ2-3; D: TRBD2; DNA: TGTGCCAGCAGTGGGACTAGCGTAGATACGCAGTATTTT; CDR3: CASSGTSVDTQYF
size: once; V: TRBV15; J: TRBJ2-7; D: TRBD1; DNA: TGTGCCACCAGCAGTAGCAGGGGGCTCTTCTACGAGCAGTACTTC; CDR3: CATSSSRGLFYEQYF
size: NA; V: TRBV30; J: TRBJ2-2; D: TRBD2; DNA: TGTGCCTGGAGCCAGCGGGGGCTCGCCTCCGGGGAGCTGTTTTTT; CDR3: CAWSQRGLASGELFF
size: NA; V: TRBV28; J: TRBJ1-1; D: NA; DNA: TGTGCCAGCAGTTTACACGGTATCATGAACACTGAAGCTTTCTTT; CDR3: CASSLHGIMNTEAFF
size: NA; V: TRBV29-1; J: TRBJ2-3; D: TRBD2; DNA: TGCAGCGTTGAAGAGGGGGTCACTAGCGGGTTGTATACGCAGTATTTT; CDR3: CSVEEGVTSGLYTQYF
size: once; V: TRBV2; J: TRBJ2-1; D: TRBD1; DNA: TGTGCCAGCACCGGGACAGGACCCTACAATGAGCAGTTCTTC; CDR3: CASTGTGPYNEQFF
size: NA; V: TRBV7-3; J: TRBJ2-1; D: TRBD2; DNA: TGTGCCAGCAGCTCGCCATCTAGCGGGAGTTCCCCCTACAATGAGCAGTTCTTC; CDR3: CASSSPSSGSSPYNEQFF
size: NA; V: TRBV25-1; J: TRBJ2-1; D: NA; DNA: TGTGCCAGCAGTGAATACCGTGCGGGATCCTACAATGAGCAGTTCTTC; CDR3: CASSEYRAGSYNEQFF
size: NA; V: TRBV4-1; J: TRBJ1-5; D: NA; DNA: TGCGCCAGCAGCCAATCTCCCAATCAGCCCCAGCATTTT; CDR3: CASSQSPNQPQHF
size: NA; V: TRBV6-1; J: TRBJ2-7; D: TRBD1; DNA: TGTGCCAGCACCCAAAAGGGTGGGACAGGCTACGAGCAGTACTTC; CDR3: CASTQKGGTGYEQYF
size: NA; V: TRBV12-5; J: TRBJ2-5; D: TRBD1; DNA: TGTGCTAGTGTCTCCGGATCGGACAGGGGGAAAGAGACCCAGTACTTC; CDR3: CASVSGSDRGKETQYF
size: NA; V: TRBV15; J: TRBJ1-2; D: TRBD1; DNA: TGTGCCACCAGCGGAGGACAGGGGGCGGGTTTGAACTATGGCTACACCTTC; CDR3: CATSGGQGAGLNYGYTF
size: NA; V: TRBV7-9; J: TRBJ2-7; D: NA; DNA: TGTGCCAGCAGCCCCGCCCTATACGAGCAGTACTTC; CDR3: CASSPALYEQYF
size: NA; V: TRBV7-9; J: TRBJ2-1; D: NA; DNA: TGTGCCAGCACCCAGGGGTCGACCTACAATGAGCAGTTCTTC; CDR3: CASTQGSTYNEQFF
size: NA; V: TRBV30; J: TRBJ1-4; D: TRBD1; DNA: TGTGCCTGGAGTCGGGGACAGCCTAATGAAAAACTGTTTTTT; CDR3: CAWSRGQPNEKLFF
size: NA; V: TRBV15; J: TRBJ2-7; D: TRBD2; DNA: TGTGCCACCAGCATTGAACTAGCGGGAGGGAACGAGCAGTACTTC; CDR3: CATSIELAGGNEQYF
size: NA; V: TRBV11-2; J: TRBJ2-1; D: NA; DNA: TGTGCCAGCAGCTTGGCTGCCTGGGGAGTTGAGCAGTTCTTC; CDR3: CASSLAAWGVEQFF
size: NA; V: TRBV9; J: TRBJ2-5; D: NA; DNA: TGTGCCAGCAGCGTAGGTCTAGGAGAGACCCAGTACTTC; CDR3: CASSVGLGETQYF
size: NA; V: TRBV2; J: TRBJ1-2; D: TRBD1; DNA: TGTGCCAGCAGCGATCAACAGGGGGCGGGAGGCTACACCTTC; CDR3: CASSDQQGAGGYTF
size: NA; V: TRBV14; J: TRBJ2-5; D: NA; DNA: TGTGCCAGCAGCCAAGGTACGGGAGAGACCCAGTACTTC; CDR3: CASSQGTGETQYF
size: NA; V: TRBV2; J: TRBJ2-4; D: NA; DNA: TGTGCCAGCAGTGAGCTAGCTCCACCCATGGGCATTCAGTACTTC; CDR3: CASSELAPPMGIQYF
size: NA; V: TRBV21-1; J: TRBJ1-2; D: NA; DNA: TGTGCCAGCAGCAAAGAAGGGGGTTACTATGGCTACACCTTC; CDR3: CASSKEGGYYGYTF
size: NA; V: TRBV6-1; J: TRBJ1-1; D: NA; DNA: TGTGCCAGCAGTGATACACAGGGTTTTAGAACTTTCTTT; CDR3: CASSDTQGFRTFF
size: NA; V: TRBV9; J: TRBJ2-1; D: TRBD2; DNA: TGTGCCAGCAGCGTAGCAGGGATTAGCGGGAGTCGCAATGAGCAGTTCTTC; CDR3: CASSVAGISGSRNEQFF
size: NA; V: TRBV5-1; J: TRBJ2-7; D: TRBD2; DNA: TGCGCCAGCAGAGAGAGGGCTAGCGGGGCGGGCGAGCAGTACTTC; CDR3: CASRERASGAGEQYF
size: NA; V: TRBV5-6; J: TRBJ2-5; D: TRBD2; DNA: TGTGCCAGCAACCATCTAGCGGGAGCAATCGAGGGAGAGACCCAGTACTTC; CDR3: CASNHLAGAIEGETQYF
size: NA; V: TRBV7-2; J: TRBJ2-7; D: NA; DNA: TGTGCCAGCAGCTTATCAACAAACTACGAGCAGTACTTC; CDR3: CASSLSTNYEQYF